A selection of T cell receptor beta chains follows, all from one sample in a study of OX40 agonist ivuxolimab in advanced cancers. Sequenced by immunoSEQ multiplex PCR; TCRdb stores in-frame clones only, minus some. The sample contains around 100,000 clones, approximately 89% of which appear only once. The sequencing used CD4+ or CD8+ T cells sorted from blood, collected in a trial of the OX40 agonist ivuxolimab. The receptors were sampled from an adult with an advanced solid tumor such as melanoma, head and neck, liver or kidney cancer. CDR3s include the opening cysteine and the closing phenylalanine or tryptophan. The D gene is left open where the match is weak. Size values are once, few and many counts, or a class for expanded clones, and some rows have none.

NA TRBJ1-1 TRBD1 TRBV30 14 CAWSIQGSDPKAFF TGTGCCTGGAGTATACAGGGGTCCGATCCCAAGGCTTTCTTT
NA TRBJ2-3 NA TRBV19 12 CARRDDGDTQYF TGTGCCAGGCGGGATGACGGGGATACGCAGTATTTT
NA TRBJ2-2 NA TRBV6-6 15 CASSVGGTNTGELFF TGTGCCAGCAGTGTCGGCGGGACCAACACCGGGGAGCTGTTTTTT
NA TRBJ2-2 NA TRBV6-1 14 CASREELGPGELFF TGTGCCAGCAGAGAGGAACTAGGTCCCGGGGAGCTGTTTTTT
once TRBJ1-2 NA TRBV6-6 15 CASSYDRPTNYGYTF TGTGCCAGCAGTTACGACAGACCAACTAACTATGGCTACACCTTC
NA TRBJ1-2 TRBD1 TRBV5-1 16 CASSPEYPRGIYGYTF TGCGCCAGCAGCCCAGAATACCCCAGGGGGATCTATGGCTACACCTTC
once TRBJ2-6 TRBD1 TRBV28 17 CASRRPGQGSGANVLTF TGTGCCAGCAGGCGACCGGGACAGGGGTCTGGGGCCAACGTCCTGACTTTC
NA TRBJ2-3 NA TRBV5-1 18 CASSPGGLRATGTDTQYF TGCGCCAGCAGCCCGGGTGGGTTGAGGGCAACTGGCACAGATACGCAGTATTTT
NA TRBJ2-7 NA TRBV19 13 CASSIGFGNEQYF TGTGCCAGTAGTATAGGGTTCGGGAACGAGCAGTACTTC
NA TRBJ2-3 TRBD2 TRBV4-2 18 CASSALVGTSTTTDTQYF TGTGCCAGCAGCGCCTTAGTCGGGACTAGCACGACGACAGATACGCAGTATTTT
once TRBJ1-5 NA TRBV21-1 11 CAERENQPQHF TGTGCCGAACGGGAAAATCAGCCCCAGCATTTT
few TRBJ2-1 NA TRBV11-1 15 CASSLGPWTSNEQFF TGTGCCAGCAGCTTAGGCCCTTGGACGTCGAATGAGCAGTTCTTC
NA TRBJ2-7 TRBD2 TRBV4-1 18 CASSQAPPSSGKGNEQYF TGCGCCAGCAGCCAGGCTCCACCGTCTAGCGGGAAGGGCAACGAGCAGTACTTC
NA TRBJ2-7 NA TRBV4-1 13 CASSQGITYGQYF TGCGCCAGCAGCCAAGGGATCACCTACGGGCAGTACTTC
once TRBJ1-1 NA TRBV7-2 13 CASSLWMNTEAFF TGTGCCAGCAGCCTCTGGATGAACACTGAAGCTTTCTTT
NA TRBJ2-7 NA TRBV15 15 CATSRDLDGAYEQYF TGTGCCACCAGCAGAGATTTGGACGGGGCTTACGAGCAGTACTTC
NA TRBJ2-5 NA TRBV28 15 CASSGGATLQETQYF TGTGCCAGCAGTGGCGGAGCTACACTCCAAGAGACCCAGTACTTC
NA TRBJ2-2 NA TRBV6-1 13 CASSRQNTGELFF TGTGCCAGCAGTCGACAGAACACCGGGGAGCTGTTTTTT
NA TRBJ2-7 NA TRBV4-3 13 CASSRARDYEQYF TGCGCCAGCAGCCGGGCCAGGGACTACGAGCAGTACTTC
NA TRBJ2-1 TRBD2 TRBV13 13 CASSHTLAGGRFF TGTGCCAGCAGCCATACTCTAGCGGGAGGCCGTTTCTTC
NA TRBJ1-3 NA TRBV5-6 13 CASSLQGGNTIYF TGTGCCAGCAGCTTGCAAGGTGGAAACACCATATATTTT
NA TRBJ1-3 NA TRBV2 15 CASVQFSGLGNTIYF TGTGCCAGTGTACAATTTTCAGGGTTAGGAAACACCATATATTTT
NA TRBJ1-5 NA TRBV6-6 15 CASSSETGSNQPQHF TGTGCCAGCAGTTCTGAGACCGGAAGCAATCAGCCCCAGCATTTT
NA TRBJ1-4 TRBD1 TRBV5-4 16 CASSFGQGASSEKLFF TGTGCCAGCAGCTTTGGACAGGGGGCTAGTAGTGAAAAACTGTTTTTT
NA TRBJ2-1 TRBD2 TRBV5-1 13 CASSWEGFNEQFF TGCGCCAGCAGCTGGGAGGGGTTCAATGAGCAGTTCTTC
NA TRBJ2-3 NA TRBV7-2 11 CASSEWDTQYF TGTGCCAGCAGCGAGTGGGATACGCAGTATTTT
NA TRBJ2-1 TRBD2 TRBV5-4 18 CASIPRTSGSSSYNEQFF TGTGCCAGCATCCCCCGGACTAGCGGGTCCAGCTCCTACAATGAGCAGTTCTTC
NA TRBJ2-7 TRBD1 TRBV19 18 CASSTGTGDFYRGYEQYF TGTGCCAGTAGTACCGGGACAGGGGATTTTTACAGGGGCTACGAGCAGTACTTC
NA TRBJ2-1 NA TRBV19 14 CASSLDSGYNEQFF TGTGCCAGTAGTCTTGACAGCGGATACAATGAGCAGTTCTTC
NA TRBJ1-5 NA TRBV19 16 CASSTPPGTGNQPQHF TGTGCCAGTAGTACCCCTCCGGGGACCGGCAATCAGCCCCAGCATTTT
NA TRBJ2-5 TRBD2 TRBV5-1 14 CASSSRGAQETQYF TGCGCCAGCAGTTCGCGGGGGGCCCAAGAGACCCAGTACTTC
few TRBJ1-2 NA TRBV7-2 17 CASSLDGTTPRRYGYTF TGTGCCAGCAGCTTAGATGGGACCACCCCAAGGAGGTATGGCTACACCTTC
once TRBJ2-3 TRBD2 TRBV9 16 CASSGGYSGPTDTQYF TGTGCCAGCAGCGGAGGGTATAGCGGGCCCACAGATACGCAGTATTTT
once TRBJ2-7 NA TRBV11-2 15 CASSQPAGNSYEQYF TGTGCCAGCAGCCAGCCGGCAGGAAACTCCTACGAGCAGTACTTC